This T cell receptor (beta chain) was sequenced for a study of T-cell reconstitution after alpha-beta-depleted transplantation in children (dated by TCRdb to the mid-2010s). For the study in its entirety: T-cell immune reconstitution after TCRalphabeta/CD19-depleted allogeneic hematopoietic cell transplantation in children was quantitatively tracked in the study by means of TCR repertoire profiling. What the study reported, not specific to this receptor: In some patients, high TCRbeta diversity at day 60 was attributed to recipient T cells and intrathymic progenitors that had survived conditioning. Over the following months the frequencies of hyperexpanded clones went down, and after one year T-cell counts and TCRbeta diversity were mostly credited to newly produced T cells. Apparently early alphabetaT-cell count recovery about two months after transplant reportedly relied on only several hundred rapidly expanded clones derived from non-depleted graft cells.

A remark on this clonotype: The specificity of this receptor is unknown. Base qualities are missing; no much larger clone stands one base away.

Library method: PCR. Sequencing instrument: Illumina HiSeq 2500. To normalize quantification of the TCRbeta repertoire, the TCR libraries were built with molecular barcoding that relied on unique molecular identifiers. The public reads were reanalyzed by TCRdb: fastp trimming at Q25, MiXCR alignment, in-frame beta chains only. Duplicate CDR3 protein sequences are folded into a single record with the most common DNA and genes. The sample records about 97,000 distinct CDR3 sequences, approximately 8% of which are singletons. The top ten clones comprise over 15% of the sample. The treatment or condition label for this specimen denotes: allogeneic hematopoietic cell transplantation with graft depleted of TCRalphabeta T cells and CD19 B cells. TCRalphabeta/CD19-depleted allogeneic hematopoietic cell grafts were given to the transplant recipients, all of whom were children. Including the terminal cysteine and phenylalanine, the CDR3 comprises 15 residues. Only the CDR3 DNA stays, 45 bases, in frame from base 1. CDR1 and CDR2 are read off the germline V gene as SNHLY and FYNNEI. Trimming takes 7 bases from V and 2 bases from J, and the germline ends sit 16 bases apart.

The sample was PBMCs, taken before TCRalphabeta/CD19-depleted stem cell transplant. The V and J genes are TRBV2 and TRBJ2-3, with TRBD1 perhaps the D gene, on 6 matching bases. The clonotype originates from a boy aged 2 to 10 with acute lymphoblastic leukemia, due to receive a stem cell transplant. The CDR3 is CASTLQGSSTDTQYF. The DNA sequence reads TGTGCCAGCACCCTACAGGGTTCCTCCACAGATACGCAGTATTTT.